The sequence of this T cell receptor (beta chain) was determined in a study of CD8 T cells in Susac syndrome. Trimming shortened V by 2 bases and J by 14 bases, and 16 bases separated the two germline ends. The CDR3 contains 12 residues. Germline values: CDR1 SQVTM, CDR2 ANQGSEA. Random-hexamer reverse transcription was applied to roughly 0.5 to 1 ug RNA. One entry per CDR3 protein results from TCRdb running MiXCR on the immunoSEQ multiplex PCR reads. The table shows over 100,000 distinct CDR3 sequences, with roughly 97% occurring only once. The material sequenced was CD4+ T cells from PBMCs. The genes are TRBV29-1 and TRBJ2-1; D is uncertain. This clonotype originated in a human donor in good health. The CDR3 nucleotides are TGCAGCGTTGAAAGGGTGGGCCGGAGCAAGTTCTTC. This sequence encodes CSVERVGRSKFF.